The rows below give T cell receptor beta chains drawn from one sample of a study of cytomegalovirus exposure and HLA in healthy donors. Sequenced by immunoSEQ multiplex PCR; TCRdb stores in-frame clones only, minus some. This table holds a few hundred thousand clones, roughly 91% found once. Sequencing used PBMCs. The source is a girl between 2 and 10 years old in good health and CMV-seronegative. Both conserved end residues are part of each CDR3. Each record gives: CDR3 DNA, CDR3 protein, V gene, D gene, clone size, J gene. D genes are given only for firm matches. Only part of the rows carry a size: once, few, many, or a class if the clone is expanded.

cdr3_nt: TGTGCCAGCAGCCGGCCGGGACAGATCTCTGGGGCCAACGTCCTGACTTTC; cdr3_aa: CASSRPGQISGANVLTF; v_call: TRBV11-2; d_call: TRBD1; clone_size: .; j_call: TRBJ2-6
cdr3_nt: TGTGCCAGTAGCTCACGGGGACAGCGCGACGAGCAGTACTTC; cdr3_aa: CASSSRGQRDEQYF; v_call: TRBV19; d_call: TRBD1; clone_size: .; j_call: TRBJ2-7
cdr3_nt: TGTGCCAGCAGCTTAGAAGGGACAGGGGGCTTTGCTGAAGCTTTCTTT; cdr3_aa: CASSLEGTGGFAEAFF; v_call: TRBV7-9; d_call: TRBD1; clone_size: .; j_call: TRBJ1-1
cdr3_nt: TGTGCCAGCAGCGTAGACACAGGGAACTATAATTCACCCCTCCACTTT; cdr3_aa: CASSVDTGNYNSPLHF; v_call: TRBV9; d_call: .; clone_size: once; j_call: TRBJ1-6
cdr3_nt: TGTGCCAGCAGCTTGGTCACAGGGGGTTTGTACAATGAGCAGTTCTTC; cdr3_aa: CASSLVTGGLYNEQFF; v_call: TRBV5-6; d_call: TRBD1; clone_size: .; j_call: TRBJ2-1
cdr3_nt: TGTGCCAGCAGCGTGGGACAGGGTAGGACCTATAATTCACCCCTCCACTTT; cdr3_aa: CASSVGQGRTYNSPLHF; v_call: TRBV5-4; d_call: TRBD1; clone_size: .; j_call: TRBJ1-6
cdr3_nt: TGTGCCAGCAGCTTCGGGATGGGATTAAACATTGAAGCTTTCTTT; cdr3_aa: CASSFGMGLNIEAFF; v_call: TRBV11-3; d_call: .; clone_size: .; j_call: TRBJ1-1
cdr3_nt: TGTGCCAGTAGTATAGGGCCGGGCACTGAAGCTTTCTTT; cdr3_aa: CASSIGPGTEAFF; v_call: TRBV19; d_call: .; clone_size: .; j_call: TRBJ1-1
cdr3_nt: TGTGCCAGCAGCTCGGGGGGGAGGGCCCACAATGAGCAGTTCTTC; cdr3_aa: CASSSGGRAHNEQFF; v_call: TRBV7-2; d_call: TRBD2; clone_size: .; j_call: TRBJ2-1
cdr3_nt: TGTGCCAGTAGTATAGCGGGGGGACGGGGACACAATGAGCAGTTCTTC; cdr3_aa: CASSIAGGRGHNEQFF; v_call: TRBV19; d_call: TRBD2; clone_size: once; j_call: TRBJ2-1
cdr3_nt: TGCAGCGTACAGGGTGGCAGGTATTACGAGCAGTACTTC; cdr3_aa: CSVQGGRYYEQYF; v_call: TRBV29-1; d_call: .; clone_size: .; j_call: TRBJ2-7
cdr3_nt: TGCGCCAGCAGCTTGGAACAGGGGTCCTACGAGCAGTACTTC; cdr3_aa: CASSLEQGSYEQYF; v_call: TRBV5-1; d_call: TRBD1; clone_size: .; j_call: TRBJ2-7
cdr3_nt: TGTGCCAGCAGCCCCGCTAGCGGGGGCGGCGACCAGTACTTC; cdr3_aa: CASSPASGGGDQYF; v_call: TRBV5-4; d_call: TRBD2; clone_size: .; j_call: TRBJ2-5
cdr3_nt: TGCGCCAGCAGTGGCCGGGTAGCGGGAGCACAAAACATTCAGTACTTC; cdr3_aa: CASSGRVAGAQNIQYF; v_call: TRBV10-1; d_call: TRBD2; clone_size: once; j_call: TRBJ2-4
cdr3_nt: TGCGCCAGCAGCCCCAACAGGGGGCATGAGCAGTTCTTC; cdr3_aa: CASSPNRGHEQFF; v_call: TRBV4-1; d_call: TRBD1; clone_size: .; j_call: TRBJ2-1
cdr3_nt: TGTGCCAGTAAAATAGGACAGGGTTTGAGCACTGAAGCTTTCTTT; cdr3_aa: CASKIGQGLSTEAFF; v_call: TRBV19; d_call: TRBD1; clone_size: .; j_call: TRBJ1-1
cdr3_nt: TGTGCCAGTAGTTCCACAGGGGGCGAATACGAGCAGTACTTC; cdr3_aa: CASSSTGGEYEQYF; v_call: TRBV19; d_call: TRBD1; clone_size: .; j_call: TRBJ2-7
cdr3_nt: TGTGCCACCAGCAGAGGAAGGGTTGGAGGTGGAGGGGCTGGAAACACCATATATTTT; cdr3_aa: CATSRGRVGGGGAGNTIYF; v_call: TRBV15; d_call: .; clone_size: .; j_call: TRBJ1-3
cdr3_nt: TGTGCCAGCAGGAAATGGGACAGGGATCAGCCCCAGCATTTT; cdr3_aa: CASRKWDRDQPQHF; v_call: TRBV28; d_call: TRBD1; clone_size: .; j_call: TRBJ1-5
cdr3_nt: TGTGCCAGCAGTCCCCAGATTAATTCACCCCTCCACTTT; cdr3_aa: CASSPQINSPLHF; v_call: TRBV6-4; d_call: .; clone_size: .; j_call: TRBJ1-6
cdr3_nt: TGTGCCAGCAGCCGACTGACAGAGAGCTCCTACAATGAGCAGTTCTTC; cdr3_aa: CASSRLTESSYNEQFF; v_call: TRBV7-9; d_call: .; clone_size: .; j_call: TRBJ2-1
cdr3_nt: TGCGCCAGCAGCTCACAGGGTTACGAGCAGTACTTC; cdr3_aa: CASSSQGYEQYF; v_call: TRBV5-1; d_call: .; clone_size: .; j_call: TRBJ2-7